The entry below gives a single T cell receptor beta chain sequence along with its context. Its target is not known. A junction end diverges from the germline sequence, so it may reflect a read error. The data derive from a study of regulatory T cells in long-lasting Graves disease. Sample time point: persistent/refractory GD, antithyroid drugs over 5 years with positive TRAb. The TCR library was prepared using RNA isolated from PBMCs. Findings and limits, study-wide: Favored usage of TRBV28, TRBJ1-2 and TRBJ2-5 was recorded in persistent disease.

Researchers made TCR beta libraries by using iRepertoire HTBI primers and running Arm-PCR on CDR3 regions. TCRdb processed the multiplex PCR reads anew with MiXCR; each CDR3 protein has one entry. This table holds around 460,000 distinct CDR3 sequences, about 20% found once. This CDR3 is built from 16 residues. Germline loops: CDR1 SGHTA, CDR2 FQGNSA. This sequence originates from a female donor with Graves disease. J is TRBJ2-7 and V is TRBV7-2; 13 bases match TRBD2. The sequenced sample was peripheral blood mononuclear cells (PBMCs), obtained when the disease was refractory, from a patient treated with antithyroid drugs. The CDR3 DNA is TGTGCCAGCAGCTGGACTAGCGGGGGCCCCTCCAACGAGCAGTACTTC. Residues: CASSWTSGGPSNEQYF.